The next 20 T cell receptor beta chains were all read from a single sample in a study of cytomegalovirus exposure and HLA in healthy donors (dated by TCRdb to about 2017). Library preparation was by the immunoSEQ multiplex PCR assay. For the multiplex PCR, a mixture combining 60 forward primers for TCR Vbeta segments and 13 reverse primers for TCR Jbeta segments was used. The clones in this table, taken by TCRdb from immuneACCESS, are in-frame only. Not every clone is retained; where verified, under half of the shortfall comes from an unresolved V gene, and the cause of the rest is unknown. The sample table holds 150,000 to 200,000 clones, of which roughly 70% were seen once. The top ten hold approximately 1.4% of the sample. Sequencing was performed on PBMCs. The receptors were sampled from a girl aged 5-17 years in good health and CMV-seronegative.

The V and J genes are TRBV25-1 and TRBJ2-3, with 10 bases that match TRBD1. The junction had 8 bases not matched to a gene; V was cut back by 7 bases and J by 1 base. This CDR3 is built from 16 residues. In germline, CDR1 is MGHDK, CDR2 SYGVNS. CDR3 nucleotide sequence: TGTGCCAGCATTTTCCCCGGGACAGGGGGCACAGATACGCAGTATTTT. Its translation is CASIFPGTGGTDTQYF. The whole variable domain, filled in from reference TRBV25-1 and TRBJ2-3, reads EADIYQTPRYLVIGTGKKITLECSQTMGHDKMYWYQQDPGMELHLIHYSYGVNSTEKGDLSSESTVSRIRTEHFPLTLESARPSHTSQYLCASIFPGTGGTDTQYFGPGTRLTVL.

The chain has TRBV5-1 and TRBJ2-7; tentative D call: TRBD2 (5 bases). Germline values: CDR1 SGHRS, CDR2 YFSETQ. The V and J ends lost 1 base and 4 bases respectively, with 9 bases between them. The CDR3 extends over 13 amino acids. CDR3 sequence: CASSLTGNYEQYF. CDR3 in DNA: TGCGCCAGCAGCTTGACGGGAAATTACGAGCAGTACTTC. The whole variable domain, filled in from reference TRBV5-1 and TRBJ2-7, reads KAGVTQTPRYLIKTRGQQVTLSCSPISGHRSVSWYQQTPGQGLQFLFEYFSETQRNKGNFPGRFSGRQFSNSRSEMNVSTLELGDSALYLCASSLTGNYEQYFGPGTRLTVT.

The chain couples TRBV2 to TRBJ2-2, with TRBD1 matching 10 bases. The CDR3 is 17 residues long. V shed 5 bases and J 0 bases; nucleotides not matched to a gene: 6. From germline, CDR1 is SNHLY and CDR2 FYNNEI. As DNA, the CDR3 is TGTGCCAGCAGTAGACAGGGGGCTTCCGCGAACACCGGGGAGCTGTTTTTT. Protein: CASSRQGASANTGELFF.

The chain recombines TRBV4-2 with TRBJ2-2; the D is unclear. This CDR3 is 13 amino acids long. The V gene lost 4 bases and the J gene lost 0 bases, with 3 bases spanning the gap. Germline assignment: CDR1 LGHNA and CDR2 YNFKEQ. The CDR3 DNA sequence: TGTGCCAGCAGCCCGGCGAACACCGGGGAGCTGTTTTTT. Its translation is CASSPANTGELFF.

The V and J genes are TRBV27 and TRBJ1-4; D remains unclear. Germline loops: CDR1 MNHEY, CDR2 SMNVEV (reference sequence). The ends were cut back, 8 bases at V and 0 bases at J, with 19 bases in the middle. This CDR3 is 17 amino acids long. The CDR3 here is CASHRPVLIATNEKLFF. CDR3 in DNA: TGTGCCAGCCATAGGCCCGTACTAATTGCAACTAATGAAAAACTGTTTTTT.

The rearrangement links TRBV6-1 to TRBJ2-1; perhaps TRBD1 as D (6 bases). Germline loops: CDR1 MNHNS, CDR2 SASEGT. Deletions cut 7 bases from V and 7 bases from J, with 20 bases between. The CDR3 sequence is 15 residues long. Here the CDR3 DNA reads TGTGCCAGCAAGGGGGACCCCGGGGCGTGGAATGAGCAGTTCTTC. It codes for CASKGDPGAWNEQFF.

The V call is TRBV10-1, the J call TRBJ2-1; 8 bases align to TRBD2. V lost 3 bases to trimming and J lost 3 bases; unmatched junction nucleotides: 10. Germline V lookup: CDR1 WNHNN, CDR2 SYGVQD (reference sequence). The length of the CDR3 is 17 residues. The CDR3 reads CASSEATGGTSYNEQFF. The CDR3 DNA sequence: TGCGCCAGCAGTGAAGCGACCGGGGGGACTAGCTACAATGAGCAGTTCTTC.

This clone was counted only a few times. CDR3 in DNA: TGCGCCAGCAGCTTTAGCGGGGGGATAGAGACCCAGTACTTC. It yields the protein CASSFSGGIETQYF. The genes are TRBV5-1 and TRBJ2-5, with 10 bases matching TRBD2. This CDR3 comprises 14 residues. Germline trimming cut 2 bases from V and 4 bases from J; bases unmatched to any gene: 2. Per germline, CDR1 SGHRS and CDR2 YFSETQ.

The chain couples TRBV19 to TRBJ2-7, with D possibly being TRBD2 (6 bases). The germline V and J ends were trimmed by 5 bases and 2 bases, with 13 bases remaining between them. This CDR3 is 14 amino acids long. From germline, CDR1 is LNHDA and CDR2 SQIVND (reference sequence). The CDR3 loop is CASSFGGSAYEQYF. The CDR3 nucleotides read TGTGCCAGTAGTTTCGGGGGTAGTGCCTACGAGCAGTACTTC. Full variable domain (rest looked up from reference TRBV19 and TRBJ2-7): DGGITQSPKYLFRKEGQNVTLSCEQNLNHDAMYWYRQDPGQGLRLIYYSQIVNDFQKGDIAEGYSVSREKKESFPLTVTSAQKNPTAFYLCASSFGGSAYEQYFGPGTRLTVT.

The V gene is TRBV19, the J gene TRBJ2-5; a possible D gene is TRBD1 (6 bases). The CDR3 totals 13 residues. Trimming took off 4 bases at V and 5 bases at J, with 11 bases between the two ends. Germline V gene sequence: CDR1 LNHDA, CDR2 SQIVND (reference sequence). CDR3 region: CASSKGVGETQYF. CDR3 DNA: TGTGCCAGTAGTAAGGGGGTCGGGGAGACCCAGTACTTC.

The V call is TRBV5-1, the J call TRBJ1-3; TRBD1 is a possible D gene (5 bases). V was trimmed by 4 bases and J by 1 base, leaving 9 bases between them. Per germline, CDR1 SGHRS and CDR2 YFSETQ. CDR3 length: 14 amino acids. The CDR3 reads CASSQGNSGNTIYF. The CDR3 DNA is TGCGCCAGCAGCCAGGGAAATTCTGGAAACACCATATATTTT.

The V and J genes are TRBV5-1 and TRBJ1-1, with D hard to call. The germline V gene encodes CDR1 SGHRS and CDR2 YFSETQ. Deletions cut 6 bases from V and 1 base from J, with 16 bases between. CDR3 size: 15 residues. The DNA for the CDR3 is TGCGCCAGCACCTTTCGGGAGGTCGGGAACACTGAAGCTTTCTTT. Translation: CASTFREVGNTEAFF.

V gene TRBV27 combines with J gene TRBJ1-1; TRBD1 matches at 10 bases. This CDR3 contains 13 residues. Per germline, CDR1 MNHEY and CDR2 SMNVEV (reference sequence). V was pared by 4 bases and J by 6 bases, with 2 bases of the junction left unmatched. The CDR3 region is CASSWGQGSEAFF. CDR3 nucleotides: TGTGCCAGCAGTTGGGGACAGGGGTCTGAAGCTTTCTTT.

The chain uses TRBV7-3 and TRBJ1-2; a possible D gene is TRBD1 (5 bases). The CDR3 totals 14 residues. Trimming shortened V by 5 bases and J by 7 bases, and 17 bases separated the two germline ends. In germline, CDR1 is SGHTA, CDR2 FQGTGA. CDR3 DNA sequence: TGTGCCAGCAGCCCCTCAGGAGGGGCGGGTGGCTACACCTTC. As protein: CASSPSGGAGGYTF.

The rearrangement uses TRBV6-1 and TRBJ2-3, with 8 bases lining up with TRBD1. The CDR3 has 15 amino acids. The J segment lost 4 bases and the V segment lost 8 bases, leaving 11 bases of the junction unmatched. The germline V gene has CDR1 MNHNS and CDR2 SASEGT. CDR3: CASGLESGGSDTQYF. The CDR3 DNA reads TGTGCCAGCGGTTTAGAATCAGGGGGCTCAGATACGCAGTATTTT.

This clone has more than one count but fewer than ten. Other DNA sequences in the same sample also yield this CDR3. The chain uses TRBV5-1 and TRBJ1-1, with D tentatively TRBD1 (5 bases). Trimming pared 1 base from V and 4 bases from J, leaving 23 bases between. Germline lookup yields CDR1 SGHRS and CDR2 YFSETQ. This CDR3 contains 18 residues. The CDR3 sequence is CASSLKFLAGPAGTEAFF. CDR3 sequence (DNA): TGCGCCAGCAGCTTGAAGTTTCTCGCAGGGCCCGCAGGCACTGAAGCTTTCTTT. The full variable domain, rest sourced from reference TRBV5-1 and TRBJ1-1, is KAGVTQTPRYLIKTRGQQVTLSCSPISGHRSVSWYQQTPGQGLQFLFEYFSETQRNKGNFPGRFSGRQFSNSRSEMNVSTLELGDSALYLCASSLKFLAGPAGTEAFFGQGTRLTVV.

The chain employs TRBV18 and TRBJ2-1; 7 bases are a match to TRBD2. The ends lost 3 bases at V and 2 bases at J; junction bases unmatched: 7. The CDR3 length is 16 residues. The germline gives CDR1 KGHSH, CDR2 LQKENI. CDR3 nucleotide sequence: TGTGCCAGCTCACCTAGGGCTAGCGGCCCCTACAATGAGCAGTTCTTC. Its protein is CASSPRASGPYNEQFF.

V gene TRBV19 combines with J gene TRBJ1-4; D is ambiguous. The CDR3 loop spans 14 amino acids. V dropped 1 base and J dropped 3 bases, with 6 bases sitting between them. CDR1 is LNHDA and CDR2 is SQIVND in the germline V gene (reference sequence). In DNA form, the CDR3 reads TGTGCCAGTAGTATAGGAGGCGCTAATGAAAAACTGTTTTTT. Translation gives CASSIGGANEKLFF.

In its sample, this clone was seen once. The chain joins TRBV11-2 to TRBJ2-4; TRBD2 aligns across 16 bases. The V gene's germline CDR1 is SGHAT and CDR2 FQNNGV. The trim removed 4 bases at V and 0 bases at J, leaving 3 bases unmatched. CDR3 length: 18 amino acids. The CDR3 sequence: CASSSGTSGGVAKNIQYF. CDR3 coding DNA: TGTGCCAGCAGCTCTGGGACTAGCGGGGGGGTAGCCAAAAACATTCAGTACTTC.

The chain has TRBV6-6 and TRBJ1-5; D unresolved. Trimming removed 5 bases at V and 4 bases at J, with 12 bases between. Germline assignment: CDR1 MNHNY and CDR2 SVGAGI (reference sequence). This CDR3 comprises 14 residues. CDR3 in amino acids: CASSLQAGNQPQHF. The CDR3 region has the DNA TGTGCCAGCAGTCTGCAGGCCGGAAATCAGCCCCAGCATTTT.